This TCR beta chain was sequenced for a study of CD8 T cells in ankylosing spondylitis. With respect to this clonotype: Antigen specificity is unknown.

The CDR3 has 17 residues. Germline trimming cut 3 bases from V and 6 bases from J; bases unmatched to any gene: 14. One entry per CDR3 protein, called by TCRdb with MiXCR from the 5' RACE reads. The sample lists 110,000 to 150,000 distinct CDR3 sequences; 7% to 9% were seen once. Findings and limits, study-wide: Disease-associated clonotypes exhibited CD8+ identity and were relatively infrequent in peripheral blood. Researchers reportedly found disease-linked clones significantly enriched in matched ankylosing spondylitis synovial fluid. Ankylosing spondylitis blood appeared to carry a characteristic TCR beta motif of seven to nine highly homologous variants.

Sequencing input: synovial fluid, either unsorted or a sorted T cell fraction (not recorded which). This clonotype was sampled from a male donor with ankylosing spondylitis. The chain uses TRBV12-3 or TRBV12-4 and TRBJ1-1, with 9 positions matching TRBD1. The CDR3 bases are TGTGCCAGCAGTTTCTATTGGGGACAGGGACTGGTAGCTGAAGCTTTCTTT. Amino acid sequence: CASSFYWGQGLVAEAFF.